The rows below give T cell receptor beta chains drawn from one sample of a study of cytomegalovirus exposure and HLA in healthy donors. Assay: immunoSEQ multiplex PCR; the TCRdb copy retains only in-frame clones and omits some. The repertoire holds around 120,000 clones, with approximately 70% as singletons. Sequenced material: PBMCs. These receptors all stem from a woman in her forties in good health and CMV-seropositive. Both conserved end residues are trimmed from each CDR3. Each record gives: CDR3 protein, J gene, V gene.

CDR3aa: ASFDRGVDEQY
j_gene: TRBJ2-7
v_gene: TRBV28

CDR3aa: ASSLGTANTEAF
j_gene: TRBJ1-1
v_gene: TRBV27

CDR3aa: ARGMFTSDLPGNEQF
j_gene: TRBJ2-1
v_gene: TRBV2

CDR3aa: SSSLDGQNGYT
j_gene: TRBJ1-2
v_gene: TRBV7-9

CDR3aa: SAPGHPMDTQY
j_gene: TRBJ2-3
v_gene: TRBV29-1

CDR3aa: ASSPSAESSYNEQF
j_gene: TRBJ2-1
v_gene: TRBV18

CDR3aa: ASSQGAQGQLGNIQY
j_gene: TRBJ2-4
v_gene: TRBV4-3

CDR3aa: AWSVQMNGYT
j_gene: TRBJ1-2
v_gene: TRBV30

CDR3aa: ASSPTGDLGKLF
j_gene: TRBJ1-4
v_gene: TRBV19

CDR3aa: ASSKLAENYEQY
j_gene: TRBJ2-7
v_gene: TRBV5-1

CDR3aa: AISAAGTTYNEQF
j_gene: TRBJ2-1
v_gene: TRBV10-3

CDR3aa: ASSRTVYEQY
j_gene: TRBJ2-7
v_gene: TRBV2

CDR3aa: ASSIAPGRTEAF
j_gene: TRBJ1-1
v_gene: TRBV19

CDR3aa: ASSESVTETNTIY
j_gene: TRBJ1-3
v_gene: TRBV25-1

CDR3aa: ASTGTSVYNEQF
j_gene: TRBJ2-1
v_gene: TRBV5-5

CDR3aa: ASSPPRAGGRNEQF
j_gene: TRBJ2-1
v_gene: TRBV9

CDR3aa: ASSILGHSDSYNEQF
j_gene: TRBJ2-1
v_gene: TRBV5-1

CDR3aa: ASSIVRLAGGRAKNIQY
j_gene: TRBJ2-4
v_gene: TRBV19

CDR3aa: ASSLGAYSNQPQH
j_gene: TRBJ1-5
v_gene: TRBV7-9

CDR3aa: ASSLLSGAGGQGEQF
j_gene: TRBJ2-1
v_gene: TRBV27

CDR3aa: ASSTGTSGTSYEQY
j_gene: TRBJ2-7
v_gene: TRBV9

CDR3aa: ASSVLAGIPSYEQY
j_gene: TRBJ2-7
v_gene: TRBV2

CDR3aa: ASSQEESGSIKTYGYT
j_gene: TRBJ1-2
v_gene: TRBV4-1

CDR3aa: ASSLQGGGYNEQF
j_gene: TRBJ2-1
v_gene: TRBV27

CDR3aa: ASSFRDNNYNEQF
j_gene: TRBJ2-1
v_gene: TRBV7-9

CDR3aa: ASSPRGQGLTDTQY
j_gene: TRBJ2-3
v_gene: TRBV9

CDR3aa: ASSQDDTSNYGYT
j_gene: TRBJ1-2
v_gene: TRBV4-3

CDR3aa: ASSQDITFATGETGELF
j_gene: TRBJ2-2
v_gene: TRBV4-3

CDR3aa: ASSLTSGEYYEQY
j_gene: TRBJ2-7
v_gene: TRBV4-1

CDR3aa: ASSLHSSGELF
j_gene: TRBJ2-2
v_gene: TRBV6-5

CDR3aa: ASIDHPAGATDTQY
j_gene: TRBJ2-3
v_gene: TRBV5-4

CDR3aa: ASSFRLDNYEQY
j_gene: TRBJ2-7
v_gene: TRBV5-1

CDR3aa: ASSIERDTEAF
j_gene: TRBJ1-1
v_gene: TRBV7-2

CDR3aa: ASSTQPTSVYEQY
j_gene: TRBJ2-7
v_gene: TRBV27

CDR3aa: ASSLLGGPGTDTQY
j_gene: TRBJ2-3
v_gene: TRBV27

CDR3aa: SVFGALDTQY
j_gene: TRBJ2-3
v_gene: TRBV29-1

CDR3aa: ASSPTLAGVSYNEQF
j_gene: TRBJ2-1
v_gene: TRBV4-3

CDR3aa: ASKKQGSNQPQH
j_gene: TRBJ1-5
v_gene: TRBV19

CDR3aa: ASSLRSGGELF
j_gene: TRBJ2-2
v_gene: TRBV5-6

CDR3aa: SVETPVSYNEQF
j_gene: TRBJ2-1
v_gene: TRBV29-1

CDR3aa: ASSLGTFLSTGELF
j_gene: TRBJ2-2
v_gene: TRBV13

CDR3aa: SVAGGADTGELF
j_gene: TRBJ2-2
v_gene: TRBV29-1

CDR3aa: SVDPNRGQF
j_gene: TRBJ2-1
v_gene: TRBV29-1

CDR3aa: ASRAAGGRIEQY
j_gene: TRBJ2-7
v_gene: TRBV2

CDR3aa: ASSPGNTEAF
j_gene: TRBJ1-1
v_gene: TRBV2

CDR3aa: ASSLEGGPSEQY
j_gene: TRBJ2-7
v_gene: TRBV7-3

CDR3aa: ASSSGAGPFSEQY
j_gene: TRBJ2-7
v_gene: TRBV27

CDR3aa: ASSPWTGADKNIQY
j_gene: TRBJ2-4
v_gene: TRBV9

CDR3aa: ASSTGQEQETQY
j_gene: TRBJ2-5
v_gene: TRBV19

CDR3aa: ASTLGGTGELF
j_gene: TRBJ2-2
v_gene: TRBV19

CDR3aa: ASSEYRHEDEQY
j_gene: TRBJ2-7
v_gene: TRBV6-1

CDR3aa: ASSPRGLGLGDTQY
j_gene: TRBJ2-3
v_gene: TRBV7-8

CDR3aa: ASKAGEVGYEQY
j_gene: TRBJ2-7
v_gene: TRBV2